Shown below are 27 T cell receptor beta chains from a single sample sequenced in a study of blood T cell repertoires in COVID-19. Using immunoSEQ multiplex PCR, the repertoire was profiled, and TCRdb retains in-frame clones only, with some absent. In the table there are under 45,000 clones, about nine tenths of which are singletons. Sequencing was performed on peripheral blood. These receptor sequences come from a man aged 60 to 75 with active COVID-19.

The genes are TRBV6-6 and TRBJ2-7; 15 bases line up with TRBD2. The CDR3 spans 22 residues. V shed 5 bases and J 2 bases; nucleotides not matched to a gene: 22. CDR1 is MNHNY and CDR2 is SVGAGI in the germline V gene (reference sequence). As DNA, the CDR3 is TGTGCCAGCAGTCCCACAACCGGACTAGCGGGAGGGCTTAGGAGGGGGACCTACGAGCAGTACTTC. Its translation is CASSPTTGLAGGLRRGTYEQYF.

The V call is TRBV6-6, the J call TRBJ1-5; D is perhaps TRBD1 (5 bases). The germline V gene encodes CDR1 MNHNY and CDR2 SVGAGI (reference sequence). CDR3 length: 15 residues. V was trimmed by 4 bases and J by 2 bases, leaving 12 bases between them. Here the CDR3 reads CASSSGGSGNQPQHF. The CDR3 nucleotides read TGTGCCAGCAGTTCCGGGGGTTCCGGCAATCAGCCCCAGCATTTT.

This chain uses TRBV6-5 with TRBJ2-7; D perhaps matches TRBD2 (6 bases). This CDR3 spans 13 amino acids. Between the trimmed V and J ends, which lost 10 bases and 0 bases, there was a span of 13 bases. CDR1 and CDR2 (germline): MNHEY, SVGAGI. CDR3 loop: CATGTSSSYEQYF. CDR3 nucleotides: TGTGCCACCGGGACTTCAAGCTCCTACGAGCAGTACTTC.

The rearrangement uses TRBV7-2 and TRBJ2-7; 7 bases align to TRBD1. This CDR3 region has 14 residues. With V trimmed by 3 bases and J by 2 bases, 4 bases remained unmatched. From germline, CDR1 is SGHTA and CDR2 FQGNSA. CDR3 in amino acids: CASSFIRGTYEQYF. CDR3 bases: TGTGCCAGCAGCTTTATCAGGGGGACCTACGAGCAGTACTTC.

The V gene is TRBV7-5, the J gene TRBJ2-7; the DNA was not compared with TRBD2, the D call given in the table. TRBV7-5 counts as a pseudogene. The CDR3 is 14 residues long. The CDR3 region is CARSASLALYEQYF. CDR3 coding DNA: TGTGCCAGAAGCGCCAGTCTAGCGCTCTACGAGCAGTACTTC.

This chain uses TRBV12-1 with TRBJ1-4. TRBV12-1 is designated a pseudogene. The CDR3 runs to 17 residues. The DNA for the CDR3 is TGTGCCAGCAGCTTAATGTCCTACCGCCGCGGTGGGGAGGGGCTGTTTTTT. Translation gives CASSLMSYRRGGEGLFF.

V usage is TRBV7-2 and J usage is TRBJ2-1, with D maybe TRBD2 (6 bases). V lost 4 bases and J 8 bases, leaving 9 bases between the germline ends. CDR3 length equals 12 residues. Germline V gene lookup returns CDR1 SGHTA and CDR2 FQGNSA. The CDR3 loop is CASSSGGYEQFF. Here the CDR3 DNA reads TGTGCCAGCAGCTCCGGGGGTTATGAGCAGTTCTTC.

The J gene is TRBJ2-2, the V gene TRBV7-2; 12 nucleotides match TRBD2. Germline V lookup: CDR1 SGHTA, CDR2 FQGNSA. This CDR3 comprises 18 residues. V gave up 4 bases and J gave up 5 bases; unmatched junction bases: 11. CDR3 sequence reads: CASSSRLAGDRGTGELFF. The CDR3 nucleotides are TGTGCCAGCAGCTCCCGACTAGCGGGAGATCGAGGGACCGGGGAGCTGTTTTTT. The complete variable domain, with remaining parts taken from reference TRBV7-2 and TRBJ2-2, reads GAGVSQSPSNKVTEKGKDVELRCDPISGHTALYWYRQSLGQGLEFLIYFQGNSAPDKSGLPSDRFSAERTGGSVSTLTIQRTQQEDSAVYLCASSSRLAGDRGTGELFFGEGSRLTVL.

This chain's CDR3 is CASSPKGVVGAGNTIYF. The CDR3, as DNA: TGTGCCAGCTCACCGAAGGGCGTCGTAGGGGCTGGAAACACCATATATTTT. The chain is built from TRBV18 and TRBJ1-3; a weak D match, TRBD1 (5 bases). Germline CDR1 is KGHSH and CDR2 is LQKENI. The CDR3 sequence is 17 residues long. The germline V and J ends were trimmed by 3 bases and 2 bases, with 17 bases remaining between them.

The V gene is TRBV29-1, the J gene TRBJ2-1, with TRBD1 as a possible D gene (6 bases). The CDR3 consists of 15 residues. Germline CDR1 reads SQVTM; CDR2 reads ANQGSEA. V lost 1 base and J lost 13, with 23 bases in between. In nucleotides, the CDR3 is TGCAGCGTTGAAGGCCCTAGGGGGACGAAGGAATATCAGTTCTTC. Protein product: CSVEGPRGTKEYQFF.

The rearrangement links TRBV19 to TRBJ2-3, with 7 positions matching TRBD2. The CDR3 has 14 amino acids. Looked up from germline, CDR1 is LNHDA and CDR2 is SQIVND (reference sequence). Trimming removed 7 bases from V and 3 bases from J; junction bases left unmatched: 7. The CDR3 nucleotides read TGTGCCAGTACCAACGCGGGAGTTACAGATACGCAGTATTTT. This sequence encodes CASTNAGVTDTQYF.

The gene calls are TRBV6-2 or TRBV6-3 and TRBJ1-5, with D unclear. The germline V gene encodes CDR1 MNHEY and CDR2 SVGEGT. V was pared by 2 bases and J by 4 bases, with 12 bases between. The CDR3 has 15 amino acids. CDR3 protein: CASSYRGLPNQPQHF. CDR3 DNA: TGTGCCAGCAGTTACCGTGGGCTCCCAAATCAGCCCCAGCATTTT.

The chain links TRBV2 to TRBJ1-6; maybe TRBD1 (6 bases). Per germline, CDR1 SNHLY and CDR2 FYNNEI. The length of the CDR3 is 15 residues. The V end was cut by 7 bases, the J end by 7 bases, with 17 bases between. CDR3 residues: CASTPGGAGNSPLHF. In DNA, the CDR3 is TGTGCCAGCACCCCGGGGGGGGCAGGGAATTCACCCCTCCACTTT. Supplemented by reference TRBV2 and TRBJ1-6, the full variable domain reads EPEVTQTPSHQVTQMGQEVILRCVPISNHLYFYWYRQILGQKVEFLVSFYNNEISEKSEIFDDQFSVERPDGSNFTLKIRSTKLEDSAMYFCASTPGGAGNSPLHFGNGTRLTVT.

This sequence joins TRBV29-1 and TRBJ1-1, with D maybe TRBD1 (5 bases). The ends were cut back, 4 bases at V and 3 bases at J, with 12 bases in the middle. The germline CDR1 and CDR2 sequences are SQVTM and ANQGSEA. The CDR3 has 13 residues. As DNA, the CDR3 is TGCAGCGTTGTGGCAGGGTCGTACACTGAAGCTTTCTTT. It translates to CSVVAGSYTEAFF.

The chain has TRBV14 and TRBJ1-2, with 7 bases lining up with TRBD1. Germline V gene sequence: CDR1 SGHDN, CDR2 FVKESK. V lost 4 bases, J lost 4 bases, and 3 bases stayed unmatched. The CDR3 consists of 13 residues. The CDR3 sequence is CASSLQGSYGYTF. DNA of the CDR3: TGTGCCAGCAGCCTACAGGGGTCCTATGGCTACACCTTC.

The J gene is TRBJ2-2, the V gene TRBV7-9, with TRBD2 matching over 7 bases. Germline trimming cut 5 bases from V and 1 base from J; bases unmatched to any gene: 1. Germline CDR1 reads SEHNR; CDR2 reads FQNEAQ (reference sequence). The CDR3 length is 14 residues. The CDR3 DNA reads TGTGCCAGCAGCACGGGGGGGAACACCGGGGAGCTGTTTTTT. Translation gives CASSTGGNTGELFF. The whole variable domain, remainder taken from reference TRBV7-9 and TRBJ2-2, is DTGVSQNPRHKITKRGQNVTFRCDPISEHNRLYWYRQTLGQGPEFLTYFQNEAQLEKSRLLSDRFSAERPKGSFSTLEIQRTEQGDSAMYLCASSTGGNTGELFFGEGSRLTVL.

The J gene is TRBJ2-3, the V gene TRBV6-5; tentative D call: TRBD1 (7 bases). The germline gives CDR1 MNHEY, CDR2 SVGAGI. CDR3 length equals 15 residues. The V gene lost 6 bases and the J gene lost 2 bases, with 15 bases spanning the gap. The CDR3, as DNA: TGTGCCAGCAGCTCTGACAGGGAGGTCACAGATACGCAGTATTTT. Protein: CASSSDREVTDTQYF.

The CDR3 bases are TGTGCCAGCAGCCAAGGGGGGGGGCCTAACGAGCAGTACTTC. Its translation: CASSQGGGPNEQYF. This chain uses TRBV3-1 (or the pseudogene TRBV3-2) with TRBJ2-7, with TRBD2 as a possible D gene (7 bases). V was cut by 1 base and J by 5 bases, with 12 bases left in between. Germline V CDR1 and CDR2: LGHDT, YNNKEL (reference sequence). The CDR3 totals 14 residues.

In this sample, this clone turned up a few times. V and J are TRBV7-9 and TRBJ2-7; D remains ambiguous. Germline V CDR1 and CDR2: SEHNR, FQNEAQ (reference sequence). This CDR3 region has 12 residues. V lost 5 bases to trimming and J lost 2 bases, with 7 bases between them. In nucleotides, the CDR3 is TGTGCCAGCAGCACAGCCACCTACGAGCAGTACTTC. As protein: CASSTATYEQYF.

The chain has TRBV7-2 and TRBJ2-2; the D is unclear. The ends were cut back, 1 base at V and 4 bases at J, with 10 bases in the middle. Germline-derived CDR1 and CDR2 are SGHTA and FQGNSA. The CDR3 contains 15 residues. DNA for the CDR3: TGTGCCAGCAGCTTAGTCAGCGAGATCACCGGGGAGCTGTTTTTT. It specifies CASSLVSEITGELFF.

A few counts support this clone. V gene TRBV30 combines with J gene TRBJ2-6, with D unresolved. Deletions cut 0 bases from V and 0 bases from J, with 9 bases between. There are 16 residues in the CDR3. Germline lookup yields CDR1 GTSNPN and CDR2 SVGIG (reference sequence). This CDR3 reads CAWSVLIGSGANVLTF. The DNA of the CDR3 is TGTGCCTGGAGTGTACTAATAGGCTCTGGGGCCAACGTCCTGACTTTC.

The chain has TRBV7-8 and TRBJ2-3, with D tentatively TRBD2 (6 bases). V lost 4 bases, J lost 6 bases, and 14 bases lay in between. The CDR3 totals 14 residues. Per the germline V gene, CDR1 is SGHVS and CDR2 is FQNEAQ. CDR3 sequence (DNA): TGTGCCAGCAGCTCCGCCGGGAGAGCTGATACGCAGTATTTT. Protein sequence: CASSSAGRADTQYF.

The J gene is TRBJ2-2, the V gene TRBV7-2; 10 positions agree with TRBD1. Germline V gene data show CDR1 as SGHTA and CDR2 as FQGNSA. J lost 5 bases, V lost 1 base, and 7 bases had no gene match. The CDR3 covers 17 residues. CDR3 sequence reads: CASSLGGGQGRTGELFF. For the CDR3, the DNA is TGTGCCAGCAGCTTAGGAGGGGGACAGGGGCGGACCGGGGAGCTGTTTTTT.

The chain carries TRBV9 and TRBJ2-5; no clear D gene. The CDR3 has 13 residues. Germline CDR1 SGDLS, CDR2 YYNGEE. The V and J ends lost 6 bases and 5 bases respectively, with 14 bases between them. Here the CDR3 reads CASKWRGWETQYF. The CDR3 nucleotides read TGTGCCAGCAAATGGAGAGGTTGGGAGACCCAGTACTTC.

The gene calls are TRBV3-1 (or the pseudogene TRBV3-2) and TRBJ2-5, with D maybe TRBD2 (5 bases). CDR1 is LGHDT and CDR2 is YNNKEL in the germline V gene (reference sequence). V lost 1 base and J 1 base, leaving 16 bases between the germline ends. CDR3 length equals 17 residues. CDR3 region: CASSQGRAANFQETQYF. DNA for the CDR3: TGTGCCAGCAGCCAAGGTCGAGCGGCCAACTTCCAAGAGACCCAGTACTTC.

The chain employs TRBV4-2 and TRBJ1-3, with a possible D match to TRBD1 (5 bases). The germline V and J ends were trimmed by 4 bases and 1 base, with 8 bases remaining between them. This CDR3 is 14 amino acids long. Germline V CDR1 and CDR2: LGHNA, YNFKEQ. The CDR3 nucleotides read TGTGCCAGCAGCCCGCAGGGTTCTGGAAACACCATATATTTT. This codes for CASSPQGSGNTIYF.

V usage is TRBV6-2 or TRBV6-3 and J usage is TRBJ1-2, with TRBD1 matching 11 bases. The germline gives CDR1 MNHEY, CDR2 SVGEGT. Germline trimming cut 2 bases from V and 4 bases from J; bases unmatched to any gene: 0. The CDR3 covers 14 residues. The CDR3 DNA reads as TGTGCCAGCAGTTACGGGACAGGGGGCTATGGCTACACCTTC. It translates to CASSYGTGGYGYTF.